This T cell receptor beta chain was profiled in a study of CD8+ T cells in alopecia areata. Overall study results and limits: In patients, TCRs were shared less clearly than in mice, and HLA may possibly be involved.

Reverse transcription of extracted RNA yielded cDNA, which provided the sequencing template. Sequencing used immunoSEQ multiplex PCR; TCRdb keeps in-frame clones, though not all of them. This sample has fewer than 150,000 clones; about 61% occur once, and the top ten carry 2.5% to 3%. With respect to this clone: The antigen is not known.

V trimming: 2 bases; J trimming: 7 bases; junction bases outside the gene matches: 4. Per the germline V gene, CDR1 is SGHRS and CDR2 is YFSETQ. This CDR3 has 13 amino acids. The chain couples TRBV5-1 to TRBJ1-2; 8 bases line up with TRBD1. The receptor comes from a human donor in good health. Sequencing was performed on CD4+ T cells sorted from blood. This CDR3 reads CASSLQGDRGYTF. Here the CDR3 DNA reads TGCGCCAGCAGCTTACAGGGGGATCGTGGCTACACCTTC.